The clone carrying this TCR beta chain was observed a single time. The antigen is unknown. The data were taken from a study of naive and memory T cell subsets. The beta constant-region primer was an equimolar mix of two oligonucleotides covering TRBC1 and TRBC2. MiXCR was run by TCRdb on the UMI-ligation and nested PCR reads, yielding one entry per CDR3 protein. The sample yields some 21,000 distinct CDR3 sequences, more than 9.5% seen once. In germline, CDR1 is SNHLY, CDR2 FYNNEI. The CDR3 is 19 residues long. V dropped 3 bases and J dropped 6; count of bases not matched to a gene: 17. General study results and limits: From naive to CM, EM and EMRA, diversity decreased and Gini increased. Over 95% of naive TCR sequences appeared only once after error correction, unlike memory subsets. There was no ground truth to check naive and memory subset results. Naive and memory subsets had different power law exponents for TCR abundance.

Sequenced sample: central memory CD8+ T cells from blood. This clonotype was sampled from a human donor in good health. This chain uses TRBV2 with TRBJ2-3; the match to TRBD1 covers 11 bases. In DNA, the CDR3 is TGTGCCAGCAGTGATACGGTCGGACAGGGGGCCTCGGTTTGGGATACGCAGTATTTT. Encoded protein: CASSDTVGQGASVWDTQYF.